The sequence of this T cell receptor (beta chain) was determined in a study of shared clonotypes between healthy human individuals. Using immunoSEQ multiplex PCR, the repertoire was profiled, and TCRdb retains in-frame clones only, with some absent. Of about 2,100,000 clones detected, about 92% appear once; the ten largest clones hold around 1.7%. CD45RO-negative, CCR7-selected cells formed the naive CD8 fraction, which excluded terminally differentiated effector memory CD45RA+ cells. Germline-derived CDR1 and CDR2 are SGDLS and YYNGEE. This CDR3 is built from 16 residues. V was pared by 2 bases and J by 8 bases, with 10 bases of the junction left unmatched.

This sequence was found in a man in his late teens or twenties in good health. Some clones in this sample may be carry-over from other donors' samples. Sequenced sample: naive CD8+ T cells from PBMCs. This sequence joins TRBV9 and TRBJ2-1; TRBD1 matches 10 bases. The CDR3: CASSVVGTGVLDEQFF. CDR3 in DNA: TGTGCCAGCAGCGTCGTCGGGACAGGGGTGCTGGATGAGCAGTTCTTC.